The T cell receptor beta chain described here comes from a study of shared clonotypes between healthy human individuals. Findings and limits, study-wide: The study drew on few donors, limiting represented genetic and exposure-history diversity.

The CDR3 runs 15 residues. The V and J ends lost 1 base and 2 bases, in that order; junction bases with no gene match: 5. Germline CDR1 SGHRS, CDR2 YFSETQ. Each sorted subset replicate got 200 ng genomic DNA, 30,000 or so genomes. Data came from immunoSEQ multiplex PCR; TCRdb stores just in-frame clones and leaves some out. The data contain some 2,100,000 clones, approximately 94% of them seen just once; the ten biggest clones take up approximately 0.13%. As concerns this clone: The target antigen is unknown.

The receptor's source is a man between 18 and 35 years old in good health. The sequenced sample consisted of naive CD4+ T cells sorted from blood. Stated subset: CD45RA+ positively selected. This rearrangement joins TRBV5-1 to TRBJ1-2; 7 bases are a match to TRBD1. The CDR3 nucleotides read TGCGCCAGCAGCTTGACGGACAGGATGAACTATGGCTACACCTTC. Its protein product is CASSLTDRMNYGYTF.